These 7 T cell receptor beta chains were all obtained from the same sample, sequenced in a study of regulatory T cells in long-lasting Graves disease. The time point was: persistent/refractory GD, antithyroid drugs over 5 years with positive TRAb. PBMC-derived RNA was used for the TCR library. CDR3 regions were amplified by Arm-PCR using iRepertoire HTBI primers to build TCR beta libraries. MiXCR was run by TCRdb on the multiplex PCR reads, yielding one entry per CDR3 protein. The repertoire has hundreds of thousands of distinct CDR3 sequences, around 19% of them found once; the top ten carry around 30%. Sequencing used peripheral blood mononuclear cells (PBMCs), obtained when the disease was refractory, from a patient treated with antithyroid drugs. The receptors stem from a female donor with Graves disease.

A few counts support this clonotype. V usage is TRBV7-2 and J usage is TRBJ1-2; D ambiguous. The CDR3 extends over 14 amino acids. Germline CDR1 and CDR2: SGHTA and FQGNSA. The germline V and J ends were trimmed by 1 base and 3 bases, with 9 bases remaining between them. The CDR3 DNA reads TGTGCCAGCAGCTTAGGCGGGGTTTACTATGGCTACACCTTC. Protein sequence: CASSLGGVYYGYTF. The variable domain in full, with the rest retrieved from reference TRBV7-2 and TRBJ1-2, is GAGVSQSPSNKVTEKGKDVELRCDPISGHTALYWYRQSLGQGLEFLIYFQGNSAPDKSGLPSDRFSAERTGGSVSTLTIQRTQQEDSAVYLCASSLGGVYYGYTFGSGTRLTVV.

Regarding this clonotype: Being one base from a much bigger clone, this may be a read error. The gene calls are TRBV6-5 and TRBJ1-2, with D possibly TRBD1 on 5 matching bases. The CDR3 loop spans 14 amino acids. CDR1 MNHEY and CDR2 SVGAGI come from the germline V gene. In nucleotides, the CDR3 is TGTGCCGGCAGTTACCAGGGTAGGGGTGGTGGCTACACCTTC. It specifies CAGSYQGRGGGYTF.

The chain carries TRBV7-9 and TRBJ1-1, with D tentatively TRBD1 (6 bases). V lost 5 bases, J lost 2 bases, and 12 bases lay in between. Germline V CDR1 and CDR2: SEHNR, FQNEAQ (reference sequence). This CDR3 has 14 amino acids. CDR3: CASSPTGFNTEAFF. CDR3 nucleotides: TGTGCCAGCAGCCCGACAGGCTTTAACACTGAAGCTTTCTTT.

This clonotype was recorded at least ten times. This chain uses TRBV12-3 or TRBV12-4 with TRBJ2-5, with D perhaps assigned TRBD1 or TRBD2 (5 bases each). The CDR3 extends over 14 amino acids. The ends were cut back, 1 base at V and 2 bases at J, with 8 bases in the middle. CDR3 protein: CASSLEGPQETQYF. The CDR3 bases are TGTGCCAGCAGTTTAGAGGGACCACAAGAGACCCAGTACTTC.

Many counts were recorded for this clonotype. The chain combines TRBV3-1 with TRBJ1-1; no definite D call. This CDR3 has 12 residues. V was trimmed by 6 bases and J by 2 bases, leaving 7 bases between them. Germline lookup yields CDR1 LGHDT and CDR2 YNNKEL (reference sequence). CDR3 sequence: CASRGVNTEAFF. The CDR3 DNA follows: TGTGCCAGCAGGGGAGTTAACACTGAAGCTTTCTTT. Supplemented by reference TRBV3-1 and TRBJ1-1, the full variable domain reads DTAVSQTPKYLVTQMGNDKSIKCEQNLGHDTMYWYKQDSKKFLKIMFSYNNKELIINETVPNRFSPKSPDKAHLNLHINSLELGDSAVYFCASRGVNTEAFFGQGTRLTVV.

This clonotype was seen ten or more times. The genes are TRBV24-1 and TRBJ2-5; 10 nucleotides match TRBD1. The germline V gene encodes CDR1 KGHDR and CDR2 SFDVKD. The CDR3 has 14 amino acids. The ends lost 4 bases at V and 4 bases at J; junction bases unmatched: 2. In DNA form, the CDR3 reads TGTGCCACCAGTGAAGACAGGGGGCGAGAGACCCAGTACTTC. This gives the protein CATSEDRGRETQYF.

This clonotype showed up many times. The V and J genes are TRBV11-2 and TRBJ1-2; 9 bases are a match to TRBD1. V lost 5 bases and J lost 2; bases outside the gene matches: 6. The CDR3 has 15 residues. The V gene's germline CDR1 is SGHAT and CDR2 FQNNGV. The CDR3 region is CASSNYRGRNYGYTF. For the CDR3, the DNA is TGTGCCAGCAGCAACTACAGGGGGCGCAACTATGGCTACACCTTC. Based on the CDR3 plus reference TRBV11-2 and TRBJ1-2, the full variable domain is EAGVAQSPRYKIIEKRQSVAFWCNPISGHATLYWYQQILGQGPKLLIQFQNNGVVDDSQLPKDRFSAERLKGVDSTLKIQPAKLEDSAVYLCASSNYRGRNYGYTFGSGTRLTVV.